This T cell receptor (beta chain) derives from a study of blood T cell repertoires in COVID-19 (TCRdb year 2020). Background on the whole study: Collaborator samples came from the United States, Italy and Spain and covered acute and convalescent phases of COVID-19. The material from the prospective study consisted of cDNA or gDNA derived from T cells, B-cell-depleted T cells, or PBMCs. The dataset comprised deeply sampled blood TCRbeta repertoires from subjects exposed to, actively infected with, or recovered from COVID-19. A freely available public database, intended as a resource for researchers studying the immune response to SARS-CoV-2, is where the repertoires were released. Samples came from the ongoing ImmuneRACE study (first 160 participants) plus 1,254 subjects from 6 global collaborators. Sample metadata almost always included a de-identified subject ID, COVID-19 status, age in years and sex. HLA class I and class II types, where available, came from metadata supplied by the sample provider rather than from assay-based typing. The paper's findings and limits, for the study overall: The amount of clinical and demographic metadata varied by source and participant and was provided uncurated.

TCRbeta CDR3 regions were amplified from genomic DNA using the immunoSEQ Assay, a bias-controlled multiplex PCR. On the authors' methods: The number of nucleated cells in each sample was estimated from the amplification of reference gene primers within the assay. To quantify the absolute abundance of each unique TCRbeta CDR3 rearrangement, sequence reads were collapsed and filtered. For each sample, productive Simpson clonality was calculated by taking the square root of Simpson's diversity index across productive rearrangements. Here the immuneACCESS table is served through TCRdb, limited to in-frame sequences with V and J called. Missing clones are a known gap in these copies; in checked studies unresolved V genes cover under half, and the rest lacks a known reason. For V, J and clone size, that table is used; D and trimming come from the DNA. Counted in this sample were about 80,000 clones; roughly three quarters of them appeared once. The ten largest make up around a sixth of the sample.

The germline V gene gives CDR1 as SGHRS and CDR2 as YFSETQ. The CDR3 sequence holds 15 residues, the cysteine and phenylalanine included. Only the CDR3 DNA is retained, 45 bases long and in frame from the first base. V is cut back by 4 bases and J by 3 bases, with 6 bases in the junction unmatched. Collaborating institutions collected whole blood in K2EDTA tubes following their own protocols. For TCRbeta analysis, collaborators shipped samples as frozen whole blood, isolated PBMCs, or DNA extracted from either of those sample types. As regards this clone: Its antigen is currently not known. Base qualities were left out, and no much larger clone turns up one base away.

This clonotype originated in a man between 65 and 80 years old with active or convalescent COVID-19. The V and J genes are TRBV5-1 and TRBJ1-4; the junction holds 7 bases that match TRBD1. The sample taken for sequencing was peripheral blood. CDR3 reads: CASSGYRGPNEKLFF. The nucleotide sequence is TGCGCCAGCAGCGGGTACAGGGGTCCTAATGAAAAACTGTTTTTT.